This TCR beta chain came from a study of T cell responses to AZD1222 COVID-19 vaccine. Broader study findings: Spike-specific TCR breadth and depth grew following two AZD1222 doses. Only a handful of AZD1222 recipients, five to seven in all, had baseline seropositivity. Targets within unmutated variant regions were reportedly found for nearly half of spike-specific TCRs. Females outnumbered males among donors, who were mostly white British; clonal diversity was possibly underestimated.

There are 13 residues in the CDR3. The V gene's germline CDR1 is LGHNA and CDR2 YNFKEQ. Deletions cut 1 base from V and 5 bases from J, with 5 bases between. TCRdb's table, derived via immunoSEQ multiplex PCR, lists solely in-frame clones and lacks some. The sample lists some 70,000 clones; 80% were seen once. As to this clone: The antigen is unknown.

V is TRBV4-2 and J is TRBJ2-2; no definite D call. This TCR was recovered from an adult who received the AZD1222 COVID-19 vaccine. The sample in question was peripheral blood, obtained 28 days after the second AZD1222 dose. CDR3 sequence: CASSQARTGELFF. The CDR3 DNA sequence: TGTGCCAGCAGCCAAGCCCGGACCGGGGAGCTGTTTTTT.